The source of this TCR beta chain is a study of T cell responses to AZD1222 COVID-19 vaccine. The CDR3 has 14 residues. Trimming shortened V by 1 base and J by 6 bases, and 10 bases separated the two germline ends. In germline, CDR1 is LGHNA, CDR2 YNFKEQ. The table came from immunoSEQ multiplex PCR; TCRdb's copy has only in-frame clones and leaves some out. The profile shows over 75,000 clones, 80% to 90% of them singletons. This chain connects TRBV4-2 to TRBJ1-5, with D hard to call. The sequences come from peripheral blood, collected 28 days after the second AZD1222 dose. The receptor's source is an adult who received the AZD1222 COVID-19 vaccine. The CDR3 sequence is CASSQGLTPQPQHF. The CDR3 DNA sequence: TGTGCCAGCAGCCAAGGGTTGACACCTCAGCCCCAGCATTTT.